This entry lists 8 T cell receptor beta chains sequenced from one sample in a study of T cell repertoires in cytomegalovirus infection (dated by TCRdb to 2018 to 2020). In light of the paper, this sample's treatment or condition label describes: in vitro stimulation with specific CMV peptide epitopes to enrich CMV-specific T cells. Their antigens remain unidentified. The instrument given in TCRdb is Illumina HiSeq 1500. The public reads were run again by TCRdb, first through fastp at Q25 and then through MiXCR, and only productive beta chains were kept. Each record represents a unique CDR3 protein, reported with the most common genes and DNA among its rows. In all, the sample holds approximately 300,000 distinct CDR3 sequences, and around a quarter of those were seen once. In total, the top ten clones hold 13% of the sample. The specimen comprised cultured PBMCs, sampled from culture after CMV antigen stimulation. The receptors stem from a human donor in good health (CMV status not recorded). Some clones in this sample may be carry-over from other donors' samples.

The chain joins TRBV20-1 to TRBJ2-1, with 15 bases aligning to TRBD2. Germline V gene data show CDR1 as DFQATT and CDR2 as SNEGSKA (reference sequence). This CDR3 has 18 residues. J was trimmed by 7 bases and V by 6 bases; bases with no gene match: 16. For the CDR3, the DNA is TGCAGTGCGGAAGAGCTGGGACTAGCGGGAGGTTTGGGAAATGAGCAGTTCTTC. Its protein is CSAEELGLAGGLGNEQFF.

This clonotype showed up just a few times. CDR3 sequence reads: CASGLVPDRLFF. The CDR3 nucleotides read TGTGCTAGTGGTTTGGTACCCGACAGACTGTTCTTC. The chain joins TRBV12-5 to TRBJ2-1, with a weak D call TRBD1 (5 bases). Between the trimmed V and J ends, which lost 0 bases and 15 bases, there was a span of 12 bases. The CDR3 covers 12 residues. Germline CDR1 is LGHNT and CDR2 is FRNRAP. The variable domain in full, with the rest retrieved from reference TRBV12-5 and TRBJ2-1, is DARVTQTPRHKVTEMGQEVTMRCQPILGHNTVFWYRQTMMQGLELLAYFRNRAPLDDSGMPKDRFSAEMPDATLATLKIQPSEPRDSAVYFCASGLVPDRLFFGPGTRLTVL.

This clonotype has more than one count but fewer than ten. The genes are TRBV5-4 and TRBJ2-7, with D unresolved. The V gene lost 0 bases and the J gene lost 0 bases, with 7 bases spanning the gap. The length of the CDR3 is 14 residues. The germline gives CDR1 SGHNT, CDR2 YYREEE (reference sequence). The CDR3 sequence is CASSLDQNSYEQYV. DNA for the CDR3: TGTGCCAGCAGCTTGGACCAAAACTCCTACGAGCAGTACGTC.

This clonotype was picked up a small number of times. Here the CDR3 reads CATSRDPGTHEQYF. The CDR3 DNA sequence: TGTGCCACCAGCAGAGATCCAGGCACCCACGAGCAGTACTTC. The V and J genes are TRBV15 and TRBJ2-7; D remains ambiguous. Germline CDR1 is LNHNV and CDR2 is YYDKDF (reference sequence). This CDR3 is 14 amino acids long. The V end lost 0 bases, the J end lost 5 bases, and 11 bases lay between the germline ends.

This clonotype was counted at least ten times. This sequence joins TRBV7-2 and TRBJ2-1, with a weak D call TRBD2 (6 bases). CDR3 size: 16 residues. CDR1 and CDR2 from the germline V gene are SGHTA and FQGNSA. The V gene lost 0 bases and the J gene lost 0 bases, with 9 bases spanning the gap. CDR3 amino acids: CASSLARGTSYNEQFF. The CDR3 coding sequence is TGTGCCAGCAGCTTAGCGCGGGGCACCTCCTACAATGAGCAGTTCTTC.

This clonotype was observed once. The CDR3 loop is CASSRQPLDGYTF. DNA for the CDR3: TGTGCCAGCAGCCGACAGCCTCTCGATGGCTACACCTTC. The rearrangement links TRBV7-9 to TRBJ1-2, with D possibly TRBD1 on 5 matching bases. CDR1 and CDR2 from the germline V gene are SEHNR and FQNEAQ (reference sequence). V was clipped by 5 bases and J by 6 bases, with 13 bases between them. CDR3 length equals 13 residues.

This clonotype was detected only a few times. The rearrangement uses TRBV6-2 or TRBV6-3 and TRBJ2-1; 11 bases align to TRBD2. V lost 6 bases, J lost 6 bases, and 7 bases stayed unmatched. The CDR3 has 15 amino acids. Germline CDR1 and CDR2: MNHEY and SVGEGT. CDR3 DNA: TGTGCCAGCAGCCGTAGCGGGAGGGCCGTCAATGAGCAGTTCTTC. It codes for CASSRSGRAVNEQFF.

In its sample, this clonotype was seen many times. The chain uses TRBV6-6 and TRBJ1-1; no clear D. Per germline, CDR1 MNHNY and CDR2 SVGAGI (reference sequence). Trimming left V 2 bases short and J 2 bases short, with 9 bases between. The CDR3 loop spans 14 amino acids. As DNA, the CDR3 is TGTGCCAGCAGTTACCTTGGCGGTAACACTGAAGCTTTCTTT. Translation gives CASSYLGGNTEAFF.